This section outlines one TCR beta chain sequence together with its context. This specimen belongs to a study of T-cell reconstitution after alpha-beta-depleted transplantation in children. Per the germline V gene, CDR1 is MNHEY and CDR2 is SMNVEV (reference sequence). The CDR3 totals 17 residues. V was pared by 7 bases and J by 7 bases, with 18 bases of the junction left unmatched. Unique molecular identifiers were incorporated when the TCRbeta library was constructed. TCRdb itself ran the PCR reads through MiXCR, one entry per CDR3 protein. The sample holds 500,000 to 600,000 distinct CDR3 sequences, 18% seen once.

The clonotype was recovered from a human donor who donated a stem cell graft to a child with acute lymphoblastic leukemia. The sample in question was PBMCs from the stem cell graft donor, obtained from the stem cell graft. V usage is TRBV27 and J usage is TRBJ2-2; 7 bases map to TRBD2. The CDR3 sequence is CASTLKVGRERIGELFF. DNA of the CDR3: TGTGCCAGCACTCTAAAGGTGGGGCGGGAGAGGATCGGGGAGCTGTTTTTT.